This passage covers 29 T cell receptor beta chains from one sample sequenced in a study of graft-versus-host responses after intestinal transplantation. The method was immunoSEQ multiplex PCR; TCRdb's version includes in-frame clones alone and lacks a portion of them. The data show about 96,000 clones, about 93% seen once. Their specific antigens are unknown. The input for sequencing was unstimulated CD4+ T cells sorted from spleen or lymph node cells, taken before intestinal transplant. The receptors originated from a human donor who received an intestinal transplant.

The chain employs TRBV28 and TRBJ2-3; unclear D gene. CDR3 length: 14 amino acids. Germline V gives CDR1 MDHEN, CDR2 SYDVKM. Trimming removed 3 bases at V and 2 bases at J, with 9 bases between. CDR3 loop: CASSFRRFTDTQYF. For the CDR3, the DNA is TGTGCCAGCAGTTTTCGGCGGTTCACAGATACGCAGTATTTT. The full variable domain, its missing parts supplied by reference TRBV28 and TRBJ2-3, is DVKVTQSSRYLVKRTGEKVFLECVQDMDHENMFWYRQDPGLGLRLIYFSYDVKMKEKGDIPEGYSVSREKKERFSLILESASTNQTSMYLCASSFRRFTDTQYFGPGTRLTVL.

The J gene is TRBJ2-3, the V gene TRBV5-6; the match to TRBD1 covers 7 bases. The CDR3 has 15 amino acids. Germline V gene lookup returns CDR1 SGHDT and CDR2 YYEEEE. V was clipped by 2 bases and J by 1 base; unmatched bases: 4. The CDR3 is CASSFLTGGTDTQYF. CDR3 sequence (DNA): TGTGCCAGCAGCTTCTTAACAGGGGGCACAGATACGCAGTATTTT.

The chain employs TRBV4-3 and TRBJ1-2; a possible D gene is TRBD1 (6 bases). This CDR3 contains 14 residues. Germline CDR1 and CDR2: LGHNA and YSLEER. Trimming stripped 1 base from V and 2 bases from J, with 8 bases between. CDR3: CASSQGTGNYGYTF. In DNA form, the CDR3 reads TGCGCCAGCAGCCAAGGCACAGGGAACTATGGCTACACCTTC.

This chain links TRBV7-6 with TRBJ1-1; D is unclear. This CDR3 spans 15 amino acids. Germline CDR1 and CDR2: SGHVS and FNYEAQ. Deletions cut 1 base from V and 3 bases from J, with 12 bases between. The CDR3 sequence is CASSLGAGLDTEAFF. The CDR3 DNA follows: TGTGCCAGCAGCTTAGGGGCGGGATTGGACACTGAAGCTTTCTTT.

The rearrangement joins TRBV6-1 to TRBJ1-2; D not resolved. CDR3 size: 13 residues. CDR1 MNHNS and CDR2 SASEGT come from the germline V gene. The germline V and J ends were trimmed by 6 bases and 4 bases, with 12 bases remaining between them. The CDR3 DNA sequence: TGTGCCAGCAGCCCGAGGCCGGTCTATGGCTACACCTTC. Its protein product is CASSPRPVYGYTF.

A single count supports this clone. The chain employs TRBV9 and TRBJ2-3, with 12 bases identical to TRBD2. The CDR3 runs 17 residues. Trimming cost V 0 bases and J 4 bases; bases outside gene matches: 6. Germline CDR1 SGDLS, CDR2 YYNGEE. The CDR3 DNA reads TGTGCCAGCAGCGTAGACCCTAGCGGGAGGGCGGCAGATACGCAGTATTTT. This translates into CASSVDPSGRAADTQYF.

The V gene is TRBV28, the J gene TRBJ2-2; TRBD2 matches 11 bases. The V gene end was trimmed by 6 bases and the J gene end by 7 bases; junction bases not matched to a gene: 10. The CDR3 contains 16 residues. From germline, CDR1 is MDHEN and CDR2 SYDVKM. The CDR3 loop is CASSHELAGEGGELFF. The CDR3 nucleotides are TGTGCCAGCAGCCACGAACTAGCGGGAGAGGGCGGGGAGCTGTTTTTT.

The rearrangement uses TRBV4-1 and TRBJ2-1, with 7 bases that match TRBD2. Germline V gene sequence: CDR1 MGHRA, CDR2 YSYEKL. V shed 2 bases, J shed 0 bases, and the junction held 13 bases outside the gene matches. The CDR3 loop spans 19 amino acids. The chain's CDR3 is CASSQKMASGTISYNEQFF. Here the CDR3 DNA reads TGCGCCAGCAGCCAAAAAATGGCTAGCGGAACCATCTCCTACAATGAGCAGTTCTTC.

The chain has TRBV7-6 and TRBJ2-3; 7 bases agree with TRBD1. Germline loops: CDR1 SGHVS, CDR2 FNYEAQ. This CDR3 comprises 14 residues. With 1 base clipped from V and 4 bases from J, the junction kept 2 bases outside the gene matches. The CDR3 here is CASSLGQGPDTQYF. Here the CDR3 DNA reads TGTGCCAGCAGCTTAGGACAGGGCCCAGATACGCAGTATTTT.

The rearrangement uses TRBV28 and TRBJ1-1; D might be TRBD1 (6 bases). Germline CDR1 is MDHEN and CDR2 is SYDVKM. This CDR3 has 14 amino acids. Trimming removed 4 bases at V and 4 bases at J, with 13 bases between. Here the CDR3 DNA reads TGTGCCAGCAGTTCAGGGGTCAGGGGCACTGAAGCTTTCTTT. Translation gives CASSSGVRGTEAFF. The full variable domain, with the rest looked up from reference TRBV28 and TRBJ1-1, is DVKVTQSSRYLVKRTGEKVFLECVQDMDHENMFWYRQDPGLGLRLIYFSYDVKMKEKGDIPEGYSVSREKKERFSLILESASTNQTSMYLCASSSGVRGTEAFFGQGTRLTVV.

This CDR3 is CASSESFGRANTEAFF. The CDR3 DNA sequence: TGTGCCAGCAGTGAATCTTTCGGCAGGGCGAACACTGAAGCTTTCTTT. The chain joins TRBV2 to TRBJ1-1; possible D gene TRBD1, 5 bases. With 2 bases removed from V and 1 base from J, the gap between germline ends came to 14 bases. Germline-derived CDR1 and CDR2 are SNHLY and FYNNEI. CDR3 length: 16 residues.

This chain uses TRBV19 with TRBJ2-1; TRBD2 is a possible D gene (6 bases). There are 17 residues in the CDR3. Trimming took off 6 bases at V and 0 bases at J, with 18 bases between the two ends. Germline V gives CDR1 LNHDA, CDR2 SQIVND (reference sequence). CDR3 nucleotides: TGTGCCAGTAGGGCGGGATCCTTGGGTTACTCCTACAATGAGCAGTTCTTC. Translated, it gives CASRAGSLGYSYNEQFF. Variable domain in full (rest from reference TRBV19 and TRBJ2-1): DGGITQSPKYLFRKEGQNVTLSCEQNLNHDAMYWYRQDPGQGLRLIYYSQIVNDFQKGDIAEGYSVSREKKESFPLTVTSAQKNPTAFYLCASRAGSLGYSYNEQFFGPGTRLTVL.

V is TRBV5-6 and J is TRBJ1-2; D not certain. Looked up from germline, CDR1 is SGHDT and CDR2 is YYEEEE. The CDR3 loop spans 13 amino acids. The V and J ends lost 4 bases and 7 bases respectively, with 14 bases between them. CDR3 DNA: TGTGCCAGCAGCGCCGACGTGAGGGTTGGCTACACCTTC. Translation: CASSADVRVGYTF.

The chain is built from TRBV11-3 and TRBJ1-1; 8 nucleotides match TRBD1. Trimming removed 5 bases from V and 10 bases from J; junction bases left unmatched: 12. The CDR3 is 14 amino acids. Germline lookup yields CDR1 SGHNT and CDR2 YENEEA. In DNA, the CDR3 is TGTGCCAGCAGCGGCATGACAGGGGTGAGTGGAGCTTTCTTT. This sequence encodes CASSGMTGVSGAFF.

This CDR3 is CASSQQRKTRDRGRGYTF. The CDR3 nucleotides read TGTGCCAGCAGCCAACAGCGAAAAACCCGGGACAGGGGGCGAGGCTACACCTTC. The J gene is TRBJ1-2, the V gene TRBV13, with 12 bases lining up with TRBD1. The length of the CDR3 is 18 residues. The J segment lost 8 bases and the V segment lost 5 bases, leaving 18 bases of the junction unmatched. Germline V gives CDR1 PRHDT, CDR2 FYEKMQ (reference sequence).

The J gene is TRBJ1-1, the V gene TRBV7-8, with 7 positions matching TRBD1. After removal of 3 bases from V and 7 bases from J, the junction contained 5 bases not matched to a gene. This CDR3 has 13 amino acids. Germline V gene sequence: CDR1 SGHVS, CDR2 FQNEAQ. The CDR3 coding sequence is TGTGCCAGCAGCTTCCGACAGGGACTTGAAGCTTTCTTT. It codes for CASSFRQGLEAFF.

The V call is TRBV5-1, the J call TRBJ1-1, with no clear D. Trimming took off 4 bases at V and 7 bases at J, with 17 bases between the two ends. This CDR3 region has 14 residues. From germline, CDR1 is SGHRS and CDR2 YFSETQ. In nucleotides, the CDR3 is TGCGCCAGCAGCAAGGAGGGCTTCAACGGTGAAGCTTTCTTT. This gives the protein CASSKEGFNGEAFF.

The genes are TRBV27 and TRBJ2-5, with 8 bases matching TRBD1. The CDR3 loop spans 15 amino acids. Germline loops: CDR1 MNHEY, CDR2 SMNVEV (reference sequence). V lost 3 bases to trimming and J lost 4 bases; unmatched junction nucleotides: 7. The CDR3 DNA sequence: TGTGCCAGCAGTTTCGACAGGGGACCTATAGAGACCCAGTACTTC. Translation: CASSFDRGPIETQYF.

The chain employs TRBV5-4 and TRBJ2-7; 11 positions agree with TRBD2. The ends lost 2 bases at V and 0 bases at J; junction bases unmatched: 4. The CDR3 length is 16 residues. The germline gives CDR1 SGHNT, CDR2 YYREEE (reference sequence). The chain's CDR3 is CASSLSSGRSSYEQYF. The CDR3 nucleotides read TGTGCCAGCAGCTTATCTAGCGGGAGGAGCTCCTACGAGCAGTACTTC.

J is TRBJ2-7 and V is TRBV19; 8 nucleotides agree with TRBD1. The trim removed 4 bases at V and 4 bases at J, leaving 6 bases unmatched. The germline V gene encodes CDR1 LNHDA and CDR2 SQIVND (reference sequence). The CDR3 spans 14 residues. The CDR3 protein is CASSSTGGPYEQYF. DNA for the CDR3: TGTGCCAGTAGTAGTACAGGGGGGCCATACGAGCAGTACTTC.

DNA for the CDR3: TGCACCAGCAGCCACTACTCCGGACTAGCCAGCACAGATACGCAGTATTTT. This gives the protein CTSSHYSGLASTDTQYF. The chain is built from TRBV1 and TRBJ2-3; the table gives TRBD2 as D, unverified against the DNA. TRBV1 is tagged as a pseudogene. The CDR3 loop spans 17 amino acids.

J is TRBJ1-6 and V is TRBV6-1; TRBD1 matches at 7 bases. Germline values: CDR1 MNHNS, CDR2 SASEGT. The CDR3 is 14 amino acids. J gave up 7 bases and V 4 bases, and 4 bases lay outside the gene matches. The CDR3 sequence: CASSGQGLNSPLHF. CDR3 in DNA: TGTGCCAGCAGTGGACAGGGCCTCAATTCACCCCTCCACTTT.

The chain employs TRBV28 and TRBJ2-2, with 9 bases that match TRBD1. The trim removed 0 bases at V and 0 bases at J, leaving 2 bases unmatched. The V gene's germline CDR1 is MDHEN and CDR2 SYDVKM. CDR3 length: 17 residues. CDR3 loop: CASSLWRTGANTGELFF. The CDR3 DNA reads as TGTGCCAGCAGTTTATGGCGGACAGGGGCGAACACCGGGGAGCTGTTTTTT.

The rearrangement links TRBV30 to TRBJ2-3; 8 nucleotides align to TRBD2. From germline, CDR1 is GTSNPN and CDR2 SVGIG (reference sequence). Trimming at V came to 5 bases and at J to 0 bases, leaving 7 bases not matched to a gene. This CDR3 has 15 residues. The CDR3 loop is CAWGLAGGSTDTQYF. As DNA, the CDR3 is TGTGCCTGGGGCTTGGCGGGGGGCAGCACAGATACGCAGTATTTT. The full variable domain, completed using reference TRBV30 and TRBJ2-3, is SQTIHQWPATLVQPVGSPLSLECTVEGTSNPNLYWYRQAAGRGLQLLFYSVGIGQISSEVPQNLSASRPQDRQFILSSKKLLLSDSGFYLCAWGLAGGSTDTQYFGPGTRLTVL.

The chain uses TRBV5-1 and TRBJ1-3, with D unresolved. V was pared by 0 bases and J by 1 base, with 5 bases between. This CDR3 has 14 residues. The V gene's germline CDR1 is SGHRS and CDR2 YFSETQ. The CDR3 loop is CASSLGASGNTIYF. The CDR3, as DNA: TGCGCCAGCAGCTTGGGAGCATCTGGAAACACCATATATTTT.

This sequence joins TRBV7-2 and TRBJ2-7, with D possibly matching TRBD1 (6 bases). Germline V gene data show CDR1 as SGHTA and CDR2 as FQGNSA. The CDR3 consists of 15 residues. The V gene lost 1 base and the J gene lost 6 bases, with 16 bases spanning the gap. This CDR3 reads CASSLVGAQGAEQYF. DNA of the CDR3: TGTGCCAGCAGCTTAGTGGGGGCGCAAGGCGCCGAGCAGTACTTC.

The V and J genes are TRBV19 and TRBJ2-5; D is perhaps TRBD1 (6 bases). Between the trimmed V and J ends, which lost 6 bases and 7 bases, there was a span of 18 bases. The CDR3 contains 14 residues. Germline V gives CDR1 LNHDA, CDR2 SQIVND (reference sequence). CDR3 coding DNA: TGTGCCAGTAGCAGGGGCAGGGAAGAAGGGACCCAGTACTTC. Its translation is CASSRGREEGTQYF.

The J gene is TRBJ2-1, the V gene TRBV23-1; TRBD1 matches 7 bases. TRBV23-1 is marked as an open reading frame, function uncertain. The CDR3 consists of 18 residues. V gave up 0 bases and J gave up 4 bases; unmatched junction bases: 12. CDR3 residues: CASSQSRRDSLTYNEQFF. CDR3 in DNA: TGCGCCAGCAGTCAATCGCGCCGGGACAGCCTGACATACAATGAGCAGTTCTTC.

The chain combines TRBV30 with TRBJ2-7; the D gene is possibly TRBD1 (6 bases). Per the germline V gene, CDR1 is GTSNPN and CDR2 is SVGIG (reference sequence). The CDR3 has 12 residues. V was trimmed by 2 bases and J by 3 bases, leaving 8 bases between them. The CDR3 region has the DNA TGTGCCTGGAGTCAACAGGGCTACGAGCAGTACTTC. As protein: CAWSQQGYEQYF.